This T cell receptor (beta chain) is from a study of T cell responses to AZD1222 COVID-19 vaccine. As for the study in general: Second-dose timings of about 4 or about 12 weeks were pooled.

With respect to this clone: Its specificity is unknown.

The protocol was immunoSEQ multiplex PCR, while the TCRdb copy is restricted to in-frame clones and leaves out a portion. The sample includes approximately 73,000 clones, 80% to 85% of them seen just once. General study findings and limits: Unmutated regions of variants are reportedly targeted by nearly half of spike-specific TCRs.

The V end was cut by 0 bases, the J end by 6 bases, with 8 bases between. Germline loops: CDR1 MNHEY, CDR2 SVGAGI. CDR3 size: 14 residues. J is TRBJ2-2 and V is TRBV6-5, with D hard to call. This TCR came from an adult in good health. Material: peripheral blood, obtained on day 0 of AZD1222 vaccination. This chain's CDR3 is CASSYSGQSGELFF. The CDR3 nucleotides are TGTGCCAGCAGTTACTCAGGGCAGTCCGGGGAGCTGTTTTTT.